The sequence of this T cell receptor beta chain was determined in a study of vaccination and CD4 T cells after COVID-19. Study-level results: Convalescent patients showed a median approximately 89% of reactive clones that were seen only post-vaccination.

Treatment in this sample: approximately 10-day PBMC culture with coronavirus spike peptide pools or control peptides (ViraFEST assay). ViraFEST used peptide pools to expand antigen-specific T cells and subsequently sequenced their TCRs. The culture of about 2 million PBMCs per well included about 9.7 IU/ml IL-2 and about 9.8 ug/ml peptide pools. Each of days 3 and 7 saw half the medium replaced by fresh IL-2 medium. As regards this clonotype: Its target is unknown.

Sequencing of cultured CD4+ T cell DNA used the Oncomine TCR Beta short-read assay. TCRdb re-derived calls from the PCR reads in MiXCR, one entry per CDR3 protein. The sample holds 9,000 to 15,000 distinct CDR3 sequences, 44% seen once. What was sequenced was CD4+ T cells from blood, cultured in vitro. The receptor was derived from a human donor who had recovered from COVID-19.

CDR3 region: CATSDLDRGGETQYF. CDR3 in DNA: TGTGCCACCAGTGATTTGGACAGGGGTGGGGAGACCCAGTACTTC. The rearrangement links TRBV24-1 to TRBJ2-5, with 8 bases matching TRBD1. There are 15 residues in the CDR3. V shed 0 bases, J shed 5 bases, and the junction held 4 bases outside the gene matches. Germline assignment: CDR1 KGHDR and CDR2 SFDVKD.